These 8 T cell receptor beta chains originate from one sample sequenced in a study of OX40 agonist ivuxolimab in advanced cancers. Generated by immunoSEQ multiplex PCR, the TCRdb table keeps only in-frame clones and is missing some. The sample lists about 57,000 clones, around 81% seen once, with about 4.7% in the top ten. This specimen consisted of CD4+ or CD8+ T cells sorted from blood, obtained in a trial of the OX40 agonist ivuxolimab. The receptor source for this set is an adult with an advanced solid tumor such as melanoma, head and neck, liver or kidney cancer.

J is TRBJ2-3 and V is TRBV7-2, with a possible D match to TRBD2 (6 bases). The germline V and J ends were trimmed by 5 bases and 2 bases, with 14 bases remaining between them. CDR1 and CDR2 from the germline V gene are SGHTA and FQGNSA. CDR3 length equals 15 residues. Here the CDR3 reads CASSPMGLNTDTQYF. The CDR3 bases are TGTGCCAGCAGCCCCATGGGACTGAACACAGATACGCAGTATTTT.

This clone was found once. The DNA for the CDR3 is TGTGCCAGTAGTTCGACAGGGCGCTATTCCTCTGGAAACACCATATATTTT. Translating gives CASSSTGRYSSGNTIYF. The gene calls are TRBV19 and TRBJ1-3; 7 bases agree with TRBD1. Germline loops: CDR1 LNHDA, CDR2 SQIVND (reference sequence). With 5 bases clipped from V and 0 bases from J, the junction kept 10 bases outside the gene matches. This CDR3 contains 17 residues.

In nucleotides, the CDR3 is TGTGCCAGCAGTCTTAACAGGGGGGAGTCTGAAGCTTTCTTT. It specifies CASSLNRGESEAFF. The chain recombines TRBV2 with TRBJ1-1, with TRBD1 matching over 8 bases. The germline V gene encodes CDR1 SNHLY and CDR2 FYNNEI. Trimming removed 5 bases from V and 6 bases from J; junction bases left unmatched: 8. The CDR3 has 14 amino acids.

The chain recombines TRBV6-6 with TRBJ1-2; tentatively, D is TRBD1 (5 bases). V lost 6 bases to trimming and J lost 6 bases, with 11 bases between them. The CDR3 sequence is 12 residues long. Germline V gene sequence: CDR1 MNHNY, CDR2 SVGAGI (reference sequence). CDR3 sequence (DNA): TGTGCCAGCAGCACAAGACAGCATGGCTACACCTTC. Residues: CASSTRQHGYTF.

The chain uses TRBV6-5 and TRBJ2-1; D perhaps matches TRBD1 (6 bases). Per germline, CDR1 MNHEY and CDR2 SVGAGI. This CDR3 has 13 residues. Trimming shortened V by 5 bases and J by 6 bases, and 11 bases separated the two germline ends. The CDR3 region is CASSAQGRNEQFF. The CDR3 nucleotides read TGTGCCAGCAGTGCACAGGGTCGCAATGAGCAGTTCTTC.

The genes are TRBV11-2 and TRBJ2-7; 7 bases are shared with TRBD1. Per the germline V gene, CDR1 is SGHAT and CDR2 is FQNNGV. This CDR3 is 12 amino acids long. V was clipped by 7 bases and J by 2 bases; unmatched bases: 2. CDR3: CASKQGAYEQYF. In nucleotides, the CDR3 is TGTGCCAGCAAGCAGGGGGCCTACGAGCAGTACTTC.

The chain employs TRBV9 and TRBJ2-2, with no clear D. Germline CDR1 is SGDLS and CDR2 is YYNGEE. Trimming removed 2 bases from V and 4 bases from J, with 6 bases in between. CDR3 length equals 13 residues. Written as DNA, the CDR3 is TGTGCCAGCAGCGTCGACGGCACCGGGGAGCTGTTTTTT. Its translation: CASSVDGTGELFF.

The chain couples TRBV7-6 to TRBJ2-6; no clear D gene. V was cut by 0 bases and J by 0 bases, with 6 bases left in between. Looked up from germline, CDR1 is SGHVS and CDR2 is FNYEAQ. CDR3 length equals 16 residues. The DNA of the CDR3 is TGTGCCAGCAGCTTAGCATCGAGCTCTGGGGCCAACGTCCTGACTTTC. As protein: CASSLASSSGANVLTF. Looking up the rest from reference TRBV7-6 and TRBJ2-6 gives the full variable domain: GAGVSQSPRYKVTKRGQDVALRCDPISGHVSLYWYRQALGQGPEFLTYFNYEAQQDKSGLPNDRFSAERPEGSISTLTIQRTEQRDSAMYRCASSLASSSGANVLTFGAGSRLTVL.